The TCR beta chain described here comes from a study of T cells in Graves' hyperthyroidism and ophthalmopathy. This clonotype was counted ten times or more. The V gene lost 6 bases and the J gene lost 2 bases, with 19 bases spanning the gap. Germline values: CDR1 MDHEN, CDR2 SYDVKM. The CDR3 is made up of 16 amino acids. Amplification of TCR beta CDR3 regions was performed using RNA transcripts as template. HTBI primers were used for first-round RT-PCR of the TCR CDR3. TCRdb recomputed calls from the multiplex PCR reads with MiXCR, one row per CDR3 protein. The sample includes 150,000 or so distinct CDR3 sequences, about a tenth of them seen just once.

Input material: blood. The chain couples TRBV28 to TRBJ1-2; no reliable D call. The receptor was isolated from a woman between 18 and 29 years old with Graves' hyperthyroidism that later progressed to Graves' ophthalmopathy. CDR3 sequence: CASSHSPGFTNYGYTF. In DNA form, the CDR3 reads TGTGCCAGCAGCCATTCCCCAGGCTTCACCAACTATGGCTACACCTTC.